The 32 T cell receptor beta chains listed next were all sequenced from one sample in a study of T cells in Graves' hyperthyroidism and ophthalmopathy. Amplified TCR beta CDR3 regions came from RNA transcripts. A first-round RT-PCR of the TCR CDR3 used the HTBI primer set. Each CDR3 protein gets one entry after TCRdb re-called the multiplex PCR reads with MiXCR. The repertoire includes about 360,000 distinct CDR3 sequences, about 20% of them detected once, and 3% to 4% sits in the top ten. Sequenced: blood. The receptor set was obtained from a woman aged 18 to 35 with Graves' hyperthyroidism.

The gene calls are TRBV6-2 or TRBV6-3 and TRBJ1-5; no reliable D call. The CDR3 is made up of 13 amino acids. V was cut by 3 bases and J by 7 bases, with 10 bases left in between. Germline CDR1 is MNHEY and CDR2 is SVGEGT. CDR3 bases: TGTGCCAGCAGTTATGCGGAGGCGCAGCCCCAGCATTTT. Its translation: CASSYAEAQPQHF.

At least ten counts were recorded for this clonotype. CDR3 protein: CASSATLGMNTEAFF. In DNA, the CDR3 is TGTGCCAGCAGTGCAACCCTGGGGATGAACACTGAAGCTTTCTTT. The gene calls are TRBV3-1 and TRBJ1-1, with D hard to call. The V gene lost 6 bases and the J gene lost 0 bases, with 14 bases spanning the gap. The CDR3 length is 15 residues. CDR1 and CDR2 from the germline V gene are LGHDT and YNNKEL (reference sequence).

The sample holds many counts of this clonotype. J is TRBJ2-5 and V is TRBV6-2 or TRBV6-3; D tentatively reads TRBD1 or TRBD2 (9 bases each). Germline CDR1 and CDR2: MNHEY and SVGEGT. Trimming removed 2 bases from V and 3 bases from J, with 31 bases in between. This CDR3 region has 21 residues. CDR3 residues: CASSYRIGQGIQRGVEETQYF. The CDR3 DNA is TGTGCCAGCAGTTACAGGATCGGACAGGGGATCCAGCGGGGGGTTGAAGAGACCCAGTACTTC.

The chain recombines TRBV20-1 with TRBJ1-1; D remains unclear. CDR1 and CDR2 from the germline V gene are DFQATT and SNEGSKA (reference sequence). The CDR3 totals 15 residues. V was pared by 1 base and J by 1 base, with 13 bases between. CDR3 bases: TGCAGTGCTAGAGGGAACAGACTCCCGAACACTGAAGCTTTCTTT. This translates into CSARGNRLPNTEAFF.

This clonotype was seen many times. The chain combines TRBV7-6 with TRBJ2-7; D may match TRBD1 or TRBD2 (6 bases each). The V end lost 1 base, the J end lost 5 bases, and 12 bases lay between the germline ends. The CDR3 covers 14 residues. The germline CDR1 and CDR2 sequences are SGHVS and FNYEAQ. The CDR3 reads CASSLGRGGNEQYF. CDR3 nucleotides: TGTGCCAGCAGCTTAGGCAGGGGAGGTAACGAGCAGTACTTC.

This clonotype was found many times. The rearrangement uses TRBV15 and TRBJ2-7; D perhaps matches TRBD1 (6 bases). Trimming took off 3 bases at V and 9 bases at J, with 21 bases between the two ends. Germline CDR1 reads LNHNV; CDR2 reads YYDKDF (reference sequence). The CDR3 covers 15 residues. The CDR3 nucleotides read TGTGCCACCAGCAGTGGGGACATGAGACTACGAGGGCAGTACTTC. This translates into CATSSGDMRLRGQYF.

V and J are TRBV7-2 and TRBJ1-2; D call uncertain. V lost 6 bases and J lost 8, with 13 bases in between. The CDR3 sequence is 12 residues long. Germline V CDR1 and CDR2: SGHTA, FQGNSA. In DNA form, the CDR3 reads TGTGCCAGCAGAGGAATAGGAGGGGGCTACACCTTC. The encoded protein is CASRGIGGGYTF.

There are many counts of this clonotype. This chain joins TRBV20-1 and TRBJ2-7; TRBD2 matches 10 bases. This CDR3 is 18 amino acids long. V lost 4 bases, J lost 2 bases, and 17 bases stayed unmatched. CDR1 and CDR2 (germline): DFQATT, SNEGSKA (reference sequence). Written as DNA, the CDR3 is TGCAGTGCTAAATCCGCGACTAGCGGGCGACGGCCGCCCTACGAGCAGTACTTC. This translates into CSAKSATSGRRPPYEQYF.

In regard to this clonotype: This may be a read error, as it is one base from a much larger clone. The V call is TRBV12-3 or TRBV12-4, the J call TRBJ1-5; D uncertain. This CDR3 is 11 amino acids long. CDR3 sequence: CAISTRGPQHF. The CDR3, as DNA: TGTGCCATCAGTACGCGCGGACCCCAGCATTTT.

This clonotype was observed a few times. A much larger clone lies a single base off, so this may be a read error. This chain uses TRBV27 with TRBJ1-5; no clear D. The CDR3 length is 13 residues. CDR1 and CDR2 (germline): MNHEY, SMNVEV (reference sequence). In DNA form, the CDR3 reads TGTGCCAGCAGGCCGTATAGCAATCAGCCCCAGCCTTTT. Protein: CASRPYSNQPQPF.

This clonotype was observed many times. The V and J genes are TRBV27 and TRBJ2-3; tentative D call: TRBD2 (5 bases). Trimming removed 10 bases at V and 2 bases at J, with 19 bases between. This CDR3 region has 15 residues. CDR1 is MNHEY and CDR2 is SMNVEV in the germline V gene (reference sequence). This chain's CDR3 is CATSGNGLNTDTQYF. The CDR3 DNA sequence: TGTGCCACCTCGGGAAACGGGCTCAACACAGATACGCAGTATTTT.

This clonotype was seen more than once but under ten times. The rearrangement joins TRBV6-1 to TRBJ1-5; D might be TRBD1 (6 bases). The CDR3 runs to 13 residues. Germline V CDR1 and CDR2: MNHNS, SASEGT. Trimming shortened V by 6 bases and J by 4 bases, and 10 bases separated the two germline ends. The CDR3 sequence: CASRTGRNQPQHF. CDR3 DNA: TGTGCCAGCAGAACAGGGAGAAATCAGCCCCAGCATTTT.

This clonotype occurred many times. The V and J genes are TRBV27 and TRBJ2-7, with D tentatively TRBD2 (6 bases). V was shortened by 5 bases and J by 3 bases, with 14 bases between the two germline ends. This CDR3 comprises 14 residues. Germline CDR1 is MNHEY and CDR2 is SMNVEV (reference sequence). The CDR3 sequence is CASSPLWDFYEQYF. CDR3 coding DNA: TGTGCCAGCAGTCCTTTGTGGGACTTCTACGAGCAGTACTTC.

This clonotype turned up a few times. The chain employs TRBV30 and TRBJ2-2, with D unresolved. Per germline, CDR1 GTSNPN and CDR2 SVGIG (reference sequence). V lost 3 bases to trimming and J lost 3 bases, with 11 bases between them. The CDR3 is 14 amino acids. The CDR3: CAWRGSFYTGELFF. CDR3 DNA sequence: TGTGCCTGGAGGGGAAGTTTTTACACCGGGGAGCTGTTTTTT.

Many counts were recorded for this clonotype. The chain uses TRBV3-1 and TRBJ1-1, with D tentatively TRBD1 (5 bases). The CDR3 runs to 14 residues. Between the trimmed V and J ends, which lost 0 bases and 3 bases, there was a span of 8 bases. Germline CDR1 and CDR2: LGHDT and YNNKEL (reference sequence). CDR3 sequence (DNA): TGTGCCAGCAGCCAAGATATGGGGGACACTGAAGCTTTCTTT. Translating it yields CASSQDMGDTEAFF.

This clonotype was seen at least ten times. The chain employs TRBV7-8 and TRBJ2-7, with 7 bases that match TRBD1. V dropped 6 bases and J dropped 6; count of bases not matched to a gene: 14. The CDR3 extends over 15 amino acids. The germline CDR1 and CDR2 sequences are SGHVS and FQNEAQ. The CDR3 protein is CASRFGAGGICEQYF. Here the CDR3 DNA reads TGTGCCAGCAGGTTCGGGGCAGGGGGTATCTGCGAGCAGTACTTC.

Many counts were recorded for this clonotype. This rearrangement joins TRBV12-3 or TRBV12-4 to TRBJ1-1; 10 positions match TRBD1. This CDR3 comprises 15 residues. The ends lost 2 bases at V and 3 bases at J; junction bases unmatched: 3. DNA for the CDR3: TGTGCCAGCAGTTTATCGGACAGGGGGTACACTGAAGCTTTCTTT. It is translated as CASSLSDRGYTEAFF.

This clonotype was recorded many times. This sequence joins TRBV12-3 or TRBV12-4 and TRBJ2-5, with 8 bases that match TRBD2. The trim removed 2 bases at V and 5 bases at J, leaving 7 bases unmatched. This CDR3 region has 15 residues. CDR3 nucleotides: TGTGCCAGCAGTTTAATCGGGGGGGCCTCGGAGACCCAGTACTTC. Translation: CASSLIGGASETQYF.

This clonotype was seen ten or more times. The chain combines TRBV12-3 or TRBV12-4 with TRBJ1-5, with 10 bases matching TRBD1. The J segment lost 7 bases and the V segment lost 6 bases, leaving 9 bases of the junction unmatched. CDR3 size: 15 residues. CDR3 protein: CASSPDRGLRQPQHF. The CDR3 DNA is TGTGCCAGCAGCCCCGACAGGGGGCTTAGACAGCCCCAGCATTTT.

In its sample, this clonotype was seen many times. A much larger clone lies one base from this, so it may be a read error. The chain links TRBV6-2 or TRBV6-3 to TRBJ1-1; D not certain. Germline CDR1 and CDR2: MNHEY and SVGEGT. Trimming took off 0 bases at V and 4 bases at J, with 6 bases between the two ends. The CDR3 contains 13 residues. The CDR3, as DNA: TGTGCCAGCAGTTACTCCGAGAGCACTGAAGCTTTCTTT. The encoded protein is CASSYSESTEAFF.

The rearrangement uses TRBV6-1 and TRBJ1-2; D unclear. Germline V gene sequence: CDR1 MNHNS, CDR2 SASEGT. The CDR3 sequence is 12 residues long. The ends were cut back, 1 base at V and 7 bases at J, with 7 bases in the middle. CDR3 in amino acids: CASSEGDFGYTF. The DNA for the CDR3 is TGTGCCAGCAGTGAAGGGGATTTTGGCTACACCTTC.

This clonotype has at least ten counts. V is TRBV6-1 and J is TRBJ1-2, with a possible D match to TRBD1 (6 bases). V gave up 4 bases and J gave up 8 bases, with 14 bases separating them. CDR1 is MNHNS, CDR2 SASEGT, per germline. CDR3 length: 13 amino acids. The CDR3 is CASSVQGGEGYTF. Written as DNA, the CDR3 is TGTGCCAGCAGTGTACAGGGAGGGGAGGGCTACACCTTC.

This clonotype was observed many times. This chain connects TRBV4-1 to TRBJ1-1; D ambiguous. The CDR3 totals 15 residues. Trimming pared 3 bases from V and 3 bases from J, leaving 14 bases between. Germline CDR1 MGHRA, CDR2 YSYEKL. The CDR3 region has the DNA TGCGCCAGCAGCCACCGTGATTGGGCGGACACTGAAGCTTTCTTT. It yields the protein CASSHRDWADTEAFF.

This clonotype was picked up many times. V and J are TRBV9 and TRBJ1-1; 7 nucleotides line up with TRBD1. The CDR3 is 14 amino acids. The V gene end was trimmed by 1 base and the J gene end by 5 bases; junction bases not matched to a gene: 5. Germline V gene sequence: CDR1 SGDLS, CDR2 YYNGEE. For the CDR3, the DNA is TGTGCCAGCAGCGTAAAATCAGGGGGGACTGAAGCTTTCTTT. Encoded protein: CASSVKSGGTEAFF.

V and J are TRBV30 and TRBJ2-2; D unclear. Looked up from germline, CDR1 is GTSNPN and CDR2 is SVGIG (reference sequence). V gave up 3 bases and J gave up 3 bases, with 8 bases separating them. The CDR3 is 13 residues long. CDR3 residues: CAWRDTDTGELFF. In DNA, the CDR3 is TGTGCCTGGAGGGATACAGACACCGGGGAGCTGTTTTTT.

The chain uses TRBV12-3 or TRBV12-4 and TRBJ2-2; 8 nucleotides align to TRBD2. V shed 6 bases and J 5 bases; nucleotides not matched to a gene: 5. The CDR3 has 14 amino acids. DNA of the CDR3: TGTGCCAGCAGCGGACTAGCTGCGACCGGGGAGCTGTTTTTT. Amino acid sequence: CASSGLAATGELFF.

This clonotype has a count of ten or more. V is TRBV6-2 or TRBV6-3 and J is TRBJ2-2, with TRBD2 matching 8 bases. V was pared by 4 bases and J by 5 bases, with 15 bases of the junction left unmatched. This CDR3 is built from 18 residues. The germline V gene encodes CDR1 MNHEY and CDR2 SVGEGT. CDR3 nucleotide sequence: TGTGCCAGCAGTTTCCAAAACCTGCGGGGGGCCGGAACCGGGGAGCTGTTTTTT. Translating it yields CASSFQNLRGAGTGELFF.

This clonotype has at least ten counts. The rearrangement links TRBV6-1 to TRBJ1-5; tentative D call: TRBD1 (5 bases). Germline CDR1 MNHNS, CDR2 SASEGT. The V end lost 6 bases, the J end lost 4 bases, and 10 bases lay between the germline ends. This CDR3 has 13 residues. The DNA of the CDR3 is TGTGCCAGCAGACCGACAGCGAATCAGCCCCAGCATTTT. Translated, it gives CASRPTANQPQHF.

This clonotype was counted many times. The rearrangement joins TRBV6-1 to TRBJ1-2, with TRBD1 matching over 7 bases. Losses at the gene ends were 3 bases for V and 0 bases for J; bases not matched to a gene: 4. The germline gives CDR1 MNHNS, CDR2 SASEGT. The CDR3 is 15 residues long. This chain's CDR3 is CASSDRDSSNYGYTF. CDR3 bases: TGTGCCAGCAGTGATAGGGACAGCTCTAACTATGGCTACACCTTC.

This clonotype was picked up a small number of times. V gene TRBV6-1 combines with J gene TRBJ2-2; D is possibly TRBD2 (7 bases). The V gene lost 8 bases and the J gene lost 0 bases, with 13 bases spanning the gap. The germline gives CDR1 MNHNS, CDR2 SASEGT. CDR3 length: 15 amino acids. CDR3 amino acids: CASSWEGANTGELFF. The DNA of the CDR3 is TGTGCCAGCTCTTGGGAGGGGGCGAACACCGGGGAGCTGTTTTTT.

This clonotype showed up just a few times. Compared with germline, one end of the junction differs, possibly owing to a read error. V and J are TRBV18 and TRBJ2-3; no definite D call. Germline values: CDR1 KGHSH, CDR2 LQKENI. CDR3 size: 12 residues. CDR3 coding DNA: TGTGCCGGCTCACCCCCCGGAGATACGCAGTATTTT. Amino acids: CAGSPPGDTQYF.

Many counts were recorded for this clonotype. This chain joins TRBV5-1 and TRBJ1-5; the match to TRBD1 covers 7 bases. The CDR3 sequence is 15 residues long. Trimming at V came to 4 bases and at J to 7 bases, leaving 11 bases not matched to a gene. CDR1 and CDR2 from the germline V gene are SGHRS and YFSETQ. The CDR3 reads CASSITGVVGQPQHF. CDR3 bases: TGCGCCAGCAGCATCACAGGGGTAGTAGGGCAGCCCCAGCATTTT.